This TCR beta chain was documented in a study of shared clonotypes between healthy human individuals. Regarding the study as a whole: Rarefaction exposed incomplete sorted-subset sequencing despite large depth.

Caucasian adults living in Nashville, Tennessee, provided all samples. Into CD45RA+ naive and CD45RA-negative memory subsets, the CD4+ cells were split. In replicate PCRs of sorted subsets, around 0.2 ug DNA, about 29,000 T cell genomes, was used. Generated by immunoSEQ multiplex PCR, the TCRdb table keeps only in-frame clones and is missing some. The table lists some 500,000 clones, around 95% of them singletons. Turning to this clone: The antigen is undetermined.

The V end lost 1 base, the J end lost 4 bases, and 10 bases lay between the germline ends. The CDR3 has 15 amino acids. Germline CDR1 is SNHLY and CDR2 is FYNNEI. Sample: naive CD4+ T cells sorted from blood. Described subset: CD45RA+ positively selected. The chain links TRBV2 to TRBJ1-4, with D unclear. The sequence was collected from a woman under 40 in good health. In DNA form, the CDR3 reads TGTGCCAGCAGTGAAGTTGTGGGGTTTAATGAAAAACTGTTTTTT. Its translation: CASSEVVGFNEKLFF.